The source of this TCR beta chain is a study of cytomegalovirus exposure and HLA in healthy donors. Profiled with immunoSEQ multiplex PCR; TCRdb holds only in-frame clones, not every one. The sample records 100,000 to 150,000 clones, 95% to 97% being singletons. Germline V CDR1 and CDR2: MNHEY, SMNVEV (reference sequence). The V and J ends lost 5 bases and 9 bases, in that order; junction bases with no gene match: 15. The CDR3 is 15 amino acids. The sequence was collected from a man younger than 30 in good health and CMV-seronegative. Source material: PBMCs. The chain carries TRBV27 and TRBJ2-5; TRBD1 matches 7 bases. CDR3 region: CASSAPGQLEGAQYF. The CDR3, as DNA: TGTGCCAGCAGTGCCCCGGGACAGCTCGAGGGGGCCCAGTACTTC.